The 2 T cell receptor beta chains listed next were all sequenced from one sample in a study of tumor-infiltrating lymphocytes in primary liver carcinoma. Production of TCR beta cDNA used roughly 500 ng total RNA together with a constant-region primer. What produced the TCR beta libraries was three nested multiplex PCR rounds using slightly modified ARM-PCR. TRBV1-TRBV30 forward primers paired with a C-beta reverse primer were used in the first two PCR rounds, which ran roughly 11 cycles each. TCRdb itself ran the multiplex PCR reads through MiXCR, one entry per CDR3 protein. The data contain approximately 300,000 distinct CDR3 sequences, 65% of them singletons. Germline DNA was also extracted, and blood RNA was taken from unsorted whole blood. Sequencing was performed on peripheral blood. The receptor set was obtained from a man between 40 and 49 years old with primary liver carcinoma and hepatitis B virus infection.

Within the sample, this clonotype is medium-sized. V usage is TRBV29-1 and J usage is TRBJ1-1; D is undetermined. CDR1 is SQVTM, CDR2 ANQGSEA, per germline. The CDR3 loop spans 12 amino acids. V was pared by 4 bases and J by 0 bases, with 6 bases between. This chain's CDR3 is CSVGRLNTEAFF. DNA for the CDR3: TGCAGCGTTGGGCGGTTGAACACTGAAGCTTTCTTT.

About this clonotype itself: This sequence may be a read error, since a much larger clone differs from it by one base. V and J are TRBV4-3 and TRBJ1-2; D is ambiguous. The CDR3 has 15 amino acids. The germline V gene has CDR1 LGHNA and CDR2 YSLEER. The CDR3 spells CASNQEGQRASGYTF. The CDR3 DNA reads TGCGCCAGCAACCAAGAAGGGCAGAGGGCAAGTGGCTACACCTTC.